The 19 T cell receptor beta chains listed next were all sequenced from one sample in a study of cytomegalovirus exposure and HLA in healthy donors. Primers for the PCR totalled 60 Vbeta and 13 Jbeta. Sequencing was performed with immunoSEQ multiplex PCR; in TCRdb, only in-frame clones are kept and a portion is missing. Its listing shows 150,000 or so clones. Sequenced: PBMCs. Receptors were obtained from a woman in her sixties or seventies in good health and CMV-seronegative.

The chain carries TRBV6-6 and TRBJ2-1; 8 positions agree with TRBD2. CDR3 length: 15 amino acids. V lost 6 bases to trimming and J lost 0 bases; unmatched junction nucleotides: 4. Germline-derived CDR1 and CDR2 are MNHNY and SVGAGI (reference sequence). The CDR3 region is CASSREGSSYNEQFF. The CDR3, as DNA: TGTGCCAGCAGCCGGGAGGGGAGCTCCTACAATGAGCAGTTCTTC.

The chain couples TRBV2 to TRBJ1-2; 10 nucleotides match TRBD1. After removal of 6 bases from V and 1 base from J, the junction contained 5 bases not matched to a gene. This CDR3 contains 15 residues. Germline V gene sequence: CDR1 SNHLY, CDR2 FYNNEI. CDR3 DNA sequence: TGTGCCAGCAGCTGGACAGGGGGAGTTAACTATGGCTACACCTTC. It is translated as CASSWTGGVNYGYTF.

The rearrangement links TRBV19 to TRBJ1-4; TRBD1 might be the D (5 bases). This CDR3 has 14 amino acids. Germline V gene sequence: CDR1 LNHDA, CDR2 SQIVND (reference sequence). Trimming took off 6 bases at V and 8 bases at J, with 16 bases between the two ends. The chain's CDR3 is CASSDGRRGEKLFF. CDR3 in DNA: TGTGCCAGTAGCGATGGACGTCGGGGGGAAAAACTGTTTTTT.

The CDR3 spells CASSIVGQGYTGELFF. The CDR3 region has the DNA TGTGCCAGTAGTATAGTTGGACAGGGGTACACCGGGGAGCTGTTTTTT. V and J are TRBV19 and TRBJ2-2; 9 positions match TRBD1. CDR1 is LNHDA, CDR2 SQIVND, per germline (reference sequence). CDR3 size: 16 residues. Germline trimming cut 1 base from V and 3 bases from J; bases unmatched to any gene: 3.

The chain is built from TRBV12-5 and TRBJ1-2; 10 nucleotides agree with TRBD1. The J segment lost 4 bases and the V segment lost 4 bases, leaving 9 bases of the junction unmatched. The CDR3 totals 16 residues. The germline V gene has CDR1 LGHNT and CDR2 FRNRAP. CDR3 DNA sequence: TGTGCTAGTGGTTCACCCTTGGGGACAGGGGCCTATGGCTACACCTTC. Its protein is CASGSPLGTGAYGYTF.

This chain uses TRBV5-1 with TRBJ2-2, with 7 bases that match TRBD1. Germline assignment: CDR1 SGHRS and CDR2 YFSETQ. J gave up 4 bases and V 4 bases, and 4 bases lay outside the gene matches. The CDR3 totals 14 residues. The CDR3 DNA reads TGCGCCAGCAGCCCGGGGACAGCCACCGGGGAGCTGTTTTTT. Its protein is CASSPGTATGELFF.

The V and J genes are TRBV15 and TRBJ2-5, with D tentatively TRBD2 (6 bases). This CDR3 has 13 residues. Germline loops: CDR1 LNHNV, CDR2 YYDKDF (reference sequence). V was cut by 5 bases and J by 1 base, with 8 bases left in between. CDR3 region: CATSLGGQETQYF. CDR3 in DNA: TGTGCCACCAGCTTGGGAGGCCAAGAGACCCAGTACTTC.

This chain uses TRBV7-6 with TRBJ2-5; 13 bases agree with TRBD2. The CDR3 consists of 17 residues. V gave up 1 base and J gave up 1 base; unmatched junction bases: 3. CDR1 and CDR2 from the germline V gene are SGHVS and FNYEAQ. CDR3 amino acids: CASSLGLAGGGQETQYF. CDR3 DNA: TGTGCCAGCAGCTTAGGACTAGCGGGGGGAGGCCAAGAGACCCAGTACTTC.

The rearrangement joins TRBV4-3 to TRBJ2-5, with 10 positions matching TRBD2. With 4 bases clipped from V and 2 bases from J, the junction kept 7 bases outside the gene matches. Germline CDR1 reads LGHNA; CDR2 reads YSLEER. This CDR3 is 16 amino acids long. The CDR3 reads CASSLGASGGQETQYF. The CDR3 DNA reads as TGCGCCAGCAGCCTGGGAGCTAGCGGGGGACAAGAGACCCAGTACTTC.

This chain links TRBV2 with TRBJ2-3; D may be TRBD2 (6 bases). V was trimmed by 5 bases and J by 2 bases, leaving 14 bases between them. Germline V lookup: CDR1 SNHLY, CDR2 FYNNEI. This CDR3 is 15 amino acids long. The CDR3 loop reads CASSLPGLSTDTQYF. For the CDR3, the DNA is TGTGCCAGCAGTCTACCGGGACTGTCCACAGATACGCAGTATTTT.

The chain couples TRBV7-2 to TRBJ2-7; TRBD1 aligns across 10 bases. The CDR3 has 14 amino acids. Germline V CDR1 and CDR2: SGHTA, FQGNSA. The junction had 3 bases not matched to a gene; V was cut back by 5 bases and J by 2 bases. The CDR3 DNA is TGTGCCAGCAGCAACGGACAGGGGGCCTACGAGCAGTACTTC. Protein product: CASSNGQGAYEQYF.

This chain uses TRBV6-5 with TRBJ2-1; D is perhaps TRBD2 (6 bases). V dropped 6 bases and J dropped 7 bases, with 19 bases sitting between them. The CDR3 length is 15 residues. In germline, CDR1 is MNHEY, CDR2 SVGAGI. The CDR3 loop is CASSFGVFGGNEQFF. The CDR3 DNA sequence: TGTGCCAGCAGCTTTGGGGTCTTTGGGGGGAATGAGCAGTTCTTC.

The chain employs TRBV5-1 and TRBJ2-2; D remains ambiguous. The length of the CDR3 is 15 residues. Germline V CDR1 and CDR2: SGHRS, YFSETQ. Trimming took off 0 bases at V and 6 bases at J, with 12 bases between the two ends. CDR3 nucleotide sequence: TGCGCCAGCAGCTTGGGGGCAGCAGCCTCCGGGGAGCTGTTTTTT. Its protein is CASSLGAAASGELFF.

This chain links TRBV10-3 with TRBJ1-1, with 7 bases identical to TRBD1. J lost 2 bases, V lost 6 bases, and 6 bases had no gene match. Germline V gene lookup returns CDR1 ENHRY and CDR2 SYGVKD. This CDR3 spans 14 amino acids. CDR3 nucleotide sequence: TGTGCCATCAGCGGGACAGCCATAAACACTGAAGCTTTCTTT. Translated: CAISGTAINTEAFF.

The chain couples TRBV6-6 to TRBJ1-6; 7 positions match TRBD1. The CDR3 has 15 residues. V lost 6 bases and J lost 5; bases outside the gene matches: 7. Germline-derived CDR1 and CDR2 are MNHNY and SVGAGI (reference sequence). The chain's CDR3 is CASSYRDSDNSPLHF. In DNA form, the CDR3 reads TGTGCCAGCAGCTACCGGGACAGCGATAATTCACCCCTCCACTTT.

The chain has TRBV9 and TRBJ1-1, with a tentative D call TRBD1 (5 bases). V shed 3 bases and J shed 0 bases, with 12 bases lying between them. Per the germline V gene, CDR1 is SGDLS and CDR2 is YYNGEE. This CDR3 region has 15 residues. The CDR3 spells CASSAGGTVNTEAFF. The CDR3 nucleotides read TGTGCCAGCAGCGCAGGAGGGACGGTGAACACTGAAGCTTTCTTT.

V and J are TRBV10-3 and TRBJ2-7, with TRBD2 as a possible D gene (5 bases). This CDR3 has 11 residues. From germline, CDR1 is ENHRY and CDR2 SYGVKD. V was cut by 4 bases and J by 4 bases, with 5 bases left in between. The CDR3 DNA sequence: TGTGCCATCAGTGGCGGGTACGAGCAGTACTTC. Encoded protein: CAISGGYEQYF.

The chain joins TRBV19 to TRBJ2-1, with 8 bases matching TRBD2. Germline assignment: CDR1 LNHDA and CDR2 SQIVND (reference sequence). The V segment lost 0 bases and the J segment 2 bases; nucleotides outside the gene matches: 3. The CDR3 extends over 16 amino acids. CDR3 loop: CASSIDRGGTYNEQFF. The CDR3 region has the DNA TGTGCCAGTAGTATAGATCGGGGGGGCACCTACAATGAGCAGTTCTTC.

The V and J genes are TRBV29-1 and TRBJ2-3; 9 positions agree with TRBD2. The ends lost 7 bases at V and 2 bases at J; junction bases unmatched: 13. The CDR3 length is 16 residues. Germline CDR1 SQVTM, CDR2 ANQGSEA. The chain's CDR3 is CSAYIGLALTTDTQYF. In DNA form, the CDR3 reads TGCAGCGCGTACATAGGACTAGCGCTCACCACAGATACGCAGTATTTT.